This T cell receptor (beta chain) is drawn from a study of blood T cell repertoires in COVID-19. About the study: Italy, Spain and the United States were the sources of the convalescent and acute COVID-19 samples.

As processed by the authors: Reference gene primer amplification in the assay estimated nucleated cell counts. Profiled with immunoSEQ multiplex PCR; TCRdb holds only in-frame clones, not every one. D and trimming come from the DNA, and the V and J calls and clone size come from that table. The data contain 250,000 to 300,000 clones, roughly 85% of them seen just once; the ten biggest clones take up about 5%. CDR3 length: 13 amino acids. Trimming removed 7 bases from V and 6 bases from J; junction bases left unmatched: 6. Germline V gene sequence: CDR1 MNHEY, CDR2 SVGAGI. This clone was counted only a few times.

This TCR was sampled from a man between 60 and 75 years old who had recovered from COVID-19. The chain recombines TRBV6-5 with TRBJ2-7; 10 positions match TRBD1. Sequencing input: peripheral blood. The CDR3 loop reads CASKGTGVIEQYF. CDR3 DNA sequence: TGTGCCAGCAAAGGGACAGGGGTAATCGAGCAGTACTTC.